The present T cell receptor (beta chain) was sequenced within a study of T-cell reconstitution after alpha-beta-depleted transplantation in children. Findings and caveats of the study: There were some patients whose high TCRbeta diversity at day 60 came from surviving recipient T cells and thymic progenitors.

CDR1 and CDR2 (germline): LGHNA, YSLEER. V shed 0 bases, J shed 4 bases, and the junction held 11 bases outside the gene matches. The CDR3 covers 19 residues. Unique molecular identifiers featured in how the TCRbeta library was prepared. TCRdb passed the PCR reads through MiXCR, listing each CDR3 protein once. The table lists 150,000 to 200,000 distinct CDR3 sequences, approximately 6% of them singletons. Of note for this clonotype: Its target is not known.

The sequencing used PBMCs, collected before TCRalphabeta/CD19-depleted stem cell transplant. This receptor was taken from a girl less than two years old with combined immunodeficiency, due to receive a stem cell transplant. The V call is TRBV4-3, the J call TRBJ1-4; TRBD1 aligns across 10 bases. This CDR3 is CASSQDWGTGVVGNEKLFF. The CDR3 coding sequence is TGCGCCAGCAGCCAAGACTGGGGGACAGGGGTGGTCGGTAATGAAAAACTGTTTTTT.